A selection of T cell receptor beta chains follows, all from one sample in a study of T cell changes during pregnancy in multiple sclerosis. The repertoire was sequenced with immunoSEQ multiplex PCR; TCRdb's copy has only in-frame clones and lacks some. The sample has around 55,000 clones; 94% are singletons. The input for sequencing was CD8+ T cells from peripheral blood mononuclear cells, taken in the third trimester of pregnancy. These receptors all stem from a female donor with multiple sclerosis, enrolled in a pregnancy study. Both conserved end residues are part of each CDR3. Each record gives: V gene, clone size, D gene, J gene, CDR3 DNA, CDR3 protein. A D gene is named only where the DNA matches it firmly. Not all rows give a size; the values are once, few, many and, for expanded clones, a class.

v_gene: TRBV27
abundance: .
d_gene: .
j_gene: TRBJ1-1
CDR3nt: TGTGCCAGCAGTTTATCGTCAGGGTCCACTGAAGCTTTCTTT
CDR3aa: CASSLSSGSTEAFF

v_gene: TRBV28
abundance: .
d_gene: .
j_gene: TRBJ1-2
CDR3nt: TGTGCCAGCAGTTTGAGGGTTGAATACCACCCCCCCGGTGAGCTCTACACCTTC
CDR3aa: CASSLRVEYHPPGELYTF

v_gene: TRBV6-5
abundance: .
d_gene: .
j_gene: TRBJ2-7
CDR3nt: TGTGCCAGCAGTTACTCGAGACTAGACGAGCAGTACTTC
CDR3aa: CASSYSRLDEQYF

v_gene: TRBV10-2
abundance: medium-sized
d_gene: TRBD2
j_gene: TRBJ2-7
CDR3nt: TGCGCCAGCAGTGCTCTAGCGGGAGACGAGCAGTACTTC
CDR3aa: CASSALAGDEQYF

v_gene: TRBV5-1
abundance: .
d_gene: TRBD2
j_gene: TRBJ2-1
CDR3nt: TGCGCCAGCAGTCCCGGGACTAGCGGGTTCGATGAGCAGTTCTTC
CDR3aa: CASSPGTSGFDEQFF

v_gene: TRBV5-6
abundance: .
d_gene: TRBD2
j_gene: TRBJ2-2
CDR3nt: TGTGCCAGCAGCGGGGGACTAGCGGGGACCTTGAACACCGGGGAGCTGTTTTTT
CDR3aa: CASSGGLAGTLNTGELFF

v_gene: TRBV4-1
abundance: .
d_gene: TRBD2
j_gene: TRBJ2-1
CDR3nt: TGCGCCAGCAGCCCCGGGACTAGCAGCCATGAGCAGTTCTTC
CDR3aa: CASSPGTSSHEQFF

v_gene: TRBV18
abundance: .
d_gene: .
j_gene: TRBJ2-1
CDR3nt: TGTGCCAGCTCACCAGCTATGGGAGCCACCTACAATGAGCAGTTCTTC
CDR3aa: CASSPAMGATYNEQFF

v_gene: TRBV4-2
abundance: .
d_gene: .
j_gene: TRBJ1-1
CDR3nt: TGTGCCAGCAGCCAAGATTTACTTAACACTGAAGCTTTCTTT
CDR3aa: CASSQDLLNTEAFF

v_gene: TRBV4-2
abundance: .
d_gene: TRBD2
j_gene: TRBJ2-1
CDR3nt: TGTGCCAGCAGCCAAGAGTTTCAAGCGGGAGGGAGCGAGCAGTTCTTC
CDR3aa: CASSQEFQAGGSEQFF

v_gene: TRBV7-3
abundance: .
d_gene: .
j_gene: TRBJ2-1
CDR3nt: TGTGCCAGCAGCTTAAGTATTACCGGGAATGAGCAGTTCTTC
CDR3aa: CASSLSITGNEQFF

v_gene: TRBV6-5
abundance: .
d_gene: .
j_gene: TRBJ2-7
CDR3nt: TGTGCCAGCAGTTACTCCGCGACGGGTTTCTCCTACGAGCAGTACTTC
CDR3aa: CASSYSATGFSYEQYF

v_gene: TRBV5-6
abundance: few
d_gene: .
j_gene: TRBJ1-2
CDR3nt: TGTGCCAGCAGTTACGGACGGGGCTATGGCTACACCTTC
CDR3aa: CASSYGRGYGYTF

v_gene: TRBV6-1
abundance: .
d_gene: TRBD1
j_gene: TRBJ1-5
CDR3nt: TGTGCCAGCTGCAAGACAGGGGATCAGCCCCAGCATTTT
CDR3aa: CASCKTGDQPQHF

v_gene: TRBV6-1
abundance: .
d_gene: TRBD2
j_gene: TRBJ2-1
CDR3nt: TGTGCCAGCAGTGTGGGACTAGCGGGTTTGAATGAGCAGTTCTTC
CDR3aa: CASSVGLAGLNEQFF

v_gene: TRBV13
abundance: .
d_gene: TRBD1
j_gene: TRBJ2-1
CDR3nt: TGTGCCAGCAGAGACAGGGGTGGGAATGAGCAGTTCTTC
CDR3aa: CASRDRGGNEQFF